A selection of T cell receptor beta chains follows, all from one sample in a study of cytomegalovirus exposure and HLA in healthy donors. The method was immunoSEQ multiplex PCR; TCRdb's version includes in-frame clones alone and lacks a portion of them. The sample yields 150,000 or so clones, around two thirds seen once. Sequencing used PBMCs. The receptors shown here come from a man aged 25-45 years in good health and CMV-seropositive. CDR3s include the opening cysteine and the closing phenylalanine or tryptophan. The order of the fields is D gene, V gene, clone size, CDR3 length, J gene, CDR3 DNA, CDR3 protein. D genes are given only for firm matches. Only some rows state a clone size, as once, few, many or a class for expanded clones.

>NA|TRBV5-6|NA|15|TRBJ2-3
TGTGCCAGCAGCCCTTTAGGAGGGAGCGCAGATACGCAGTATTTT
CASSPLGGSADTQYF
>NA|TRBV30|NA|14|TRBJ1-3
TGTGCCTGGAGACCCGACAGTGCGGGGAACACCATATATTTT
CAWRPDSAGNTIYF
>TRBD1|TRBV10-3|NA|15|TRBJ2-7
TGTGCCATCAGTGAGTCCGCGGACAGGGTCTACGAGCAGTACTTC
CAISESADRVYEQYF
>NA|TRBV7-3|NA|16|TRBJ2-6
TGTGCCAGCAGCTCACTAAACAGGGATGGGGCCAACGTCCTGACTTTC
CASSSLNRDGANVLTF
>NA|TRBV19|few|15|TRBJ1-1
TGTGCCAGTACGCGTTGGTCGTTAAAGAACACTGAAGCTTTCTTT
CASTRWSLKNTEAFF
>NA|TRBV10-3|few|11|TRBJ2-7
TGTGCCATCGCCGGGAGTTACGAGCAGTACTTC
CAIAGSYEQYF
>NA|TRBV9|NA|14|TRBJ2-4
TGTGCCAGCAGCACGGGACTAGCCAAAAACATTCAGTACTTC
CASSTGLAKNIQYF
>NA|TRBV27|few|15|TRBJ1-5
TGTGCCAGCAGTTTATCGAGGATCTACAATCAGCCCCAGCATTTT
CASSLSRIYNQPQHF
>NA|TRBV11-2|few|13|TRBJ1-1
TGTGCCAGCAGCTTGGTACGGAGCACTGAAGCTTTCTTT
CASSLVRSTEAFF
>NA|TRBV6-1|few|12|TRBJ2-5
TGTGCCAGCGCAGTCTCCGGGGAGACCCAGTACTTC
CASAVSGETQYF
>NA|TRBV9|once|16|TRBJ2-3
TGTGCCAGCAGCTCACGGGACACGGCTGGGTCGGATACGCAGTATTTT
CASSSRDTAGSDTQYF
>TRBD1|TRBV30|few|16|TRBJ1-1
TGTGCCTGGAGTGTACGGTCAGGGGGTTTGTTCACTGAAGCTTTCTTT
CAWSVRSGGLFTEAFF
>NA|TRBV6-5|NA|12|TRBJ1-2
TGTGCCAGCAGCAGGGGAGACTATGGCTACACCTTC
CASSRGDYGYTF
>TRBD2|TRBV6-1|NA|16|TRBJ2-1
TGTGCCAGCAGTGCCTCCGGGACTATCCTCTACAATGAGCAGTTCTTC
CASSASGTILYNEQFF
>NA|TRBV21-1|NA|14|TRBJ2-7
TGTGCCAGCAGTGGGACAGGGGGGATCTACGAGCAGTACTTC
CASSGTGGIYEQYF
>NA|TRBV5-1|NA|13|TRBJ1-1
TGCGCCAGCAGCTTGCGCGGGGAGTATGAAGCTTTCTTT
CASSLRGEYEAFF
>TRBD1|TRBV28|NA|12|TRBJ1-3
TGTGCCAGCAGGTCACCAGGGGGTCACATATATTTT
CASRSPGGHIYF
>TRBD2|TRBV19|NA|12|TRBJ2-5
TGTGCCAGTGGGGGACTAGCGGAGTCCCAGTACTTC
CASGGLAESQYF
>TRBD2|TRBV30|NA|15|TRBJ2-5
TGTGCCTGGAGTGGACCGGGACTAGCGGCTGAGACCCAGTACTTC
CAWSGPGLAAETQYF
>NA|TRBV7-2|NA|11|TRBJ2-7
TGTGCCAGCAGCTTAGCGGGCGAGCAGTACTTC
CASSLAGEQYF
>TRBD2|TRBV27|NA|15|TRBJ2-7
TGTGCCAGCAGTTTAGGGGCGGGAGCGTCCTACGAGCAGTACTTC
CASSLGAGASYEQYF
>TRBD1|TRBV5-1|NA|14|TRBJ1-5
TGCGCCAGCAGCCAGGGGGGCCGCAATCAGCCCCAGCATTTT
CASSQGGRNQPQHF
>NA|TRBV2|few|12|TRBJ2-7
TGTGCCAGCAGGGGACTTAGCTACGAGCAGTACTTC
CASRGLSYEQYF
>NA|TRBV25-1|NA|13|TRBJ1-1
TGTGCCAGCAGTGAGGCACAGTACACTGAAGCTTTCTTT
CASSEAQYTEAFF
>NA|TRBV27|NA|13|TRBJ2-3
TGTGCCAGCAGCCGAACGGTCGCAGATACGCAGTATTTT
CASSRTVADTQYF
>NA|TRBV5-8|NA|19|TRBJ2-6
TGTGCCAGCAGCTTGGGGTGGGAGGGGGACTCGGCTGGGGCCAACGTCCTGACTTTC
CASSLGWEGDSAGANVLTF
>NA|TRBV18|few|15|TRBJ2-1
TGTGCCAGCTCACCGGGGCTAGCGCTGTACAATGAGCAGTTCTTC
CASSPGLALYNEQFF
>TRBD1|TRBV2|NA|16|TRBJ1-5
TGTGCCAGCAGTCCACAGCCGACAGGGGGTAATCAGCCCCAGCATTTT
CASSPQPTGGNQPQHF
>NA|TRBV7-9|few|12|TRBJ2-1
TGTGCCAGCAGATCCCAGCGGGATGAGCAGTTCTTC
CASRSQRDEQFF
>NA|TRBV7-8|NA|16|TRBJ2-7
TGTGCCAGCAGCTTAAATAGCGGAGAAAGCTCCTACGAGCAGTACTTC
CASSLNSGESSYEQYF
>TRBD1|TRBV4-1|NA|16|TRBJ1-1
TGCGCCAGCAGCCGCGAGACCGGGACAGGGGCCACTGAAGCTTTCTTT
CASSRETGTGATEAFF
>TRBD1|TRBV5-1|NA|16|TRBJ2-5
TGCGCCAGCAGCCTGAGTCTACAGGGGGGCCAAGAGACCCAGTACTTC
CASSLSLQGGQETQYF
>TRBD2|TRBV11-3|NA|17|TRBJ2-2
TGTGCCAGCAGCCCGGGGTCCCTAGCGGGAGCTAGAGGGGAGCTGTTTTTT
CASSPGSLAGARGELFF
>TRBD2|TRBV18|NA|16|TRBJ2-1
TGTGCCAGCTCACCACCGAAGGTAGCGGGAGGCGGTGAGCAGTTCTTC
CASSPPKVAGGGEQFF
>TRBD2|TRBV18|NA|14|TRBJ2-3
TGTGCCAGCCGAGCGGGAGGCGGGTCAGATACGCAGTATTTT
CASRAGGGSDTQYF
>NA|TRBV21-1|NA|16|TRBJ1-6
TGTGCCAGCAGCAAGACAGGGGCACCTTATAATTCACCCCTCCACTTT
CASSKTGAPYNSPLHF
>NA|TRBV6-5|few|14|TRBJ1-1
TGTGCCACCCGGGGGGCAGGTGGGAACACTGAAGCTTTCTTT
CATRGAGGNTEAFF
>NA|TRBV7-3|few|15|TRBJ2-5
TGTGCCAGCAGTCCTAACCCGACAGGTCAAGAGACCCAGTACTTC
CASSPNPTGQETQYF
>TRBD1|TRBV18|NA|16|TRBJ1-3
TGTGCCAGCTCTACTGGGACAGGGATCTCTGGAAACACCATATATTTT
CASSTGTGISGNTIYF
>TRBD1|TRBV11-3|NA|17|TRBJ2-3
TGTGCCAGCAGCTCTCGACAGGGGGTGACAGACACAGATACGCAGTATTTT
CASSSRQGVTDTDTQYF
>NA|TRBV11-3|NA|16|TRBJ2-1
TGTGCCAGCAGCCCGAGACCACGAGCGGGCTACAATGAGCAGTTCTTC
CASSPRPRAGYNEQFF
>NA|TRBV30|NA|15|TRBJ2-7
TGTGCCTGGAGTGTTCGGAGGACTTTTGCAGGCGAGCAGTACTTC
CAWSVRRTFAGEQYF
>NA|TRBV30|few|16|TRBJ1-6
TGTGCCTGGAGTGGGACAGACAGCTCCTATAATTCACCCCTCCACTTT
CAWSGTDSSYNSPLHF
>NA|TRBV4-1|NA|15|TRBJ2-5
TGCGCCAGCAGCCAAGAACAGTCCCCCGCAGAGACCCAGTACTTC
CASSQEQSPAETQYF